The rows below give T cell receptor beta chains drawn from one sample of a study of blood T cells in healthy people across ages. TCRdb re-called the 5' RACE reads through MiXCR, storing one row per CDR3 protein. This table has approximately 960,000 distinct CDR3 sequences, approximately 32% appearing once. These data also featured in a second study, about T cells of mothers and their children.

Material for sequencing was blood. The receptors originated from a woman aged 40 to 49 in good health. Each CDR3 is given with its conserved first and last residue. D genes are given only for firm matches. The listing skips clone size in some rows; elsewhere it reads once, few, many or a size class.

J gene: TRBJ2-1; V gene: TRBV3-1; clone size: -; D gene: TRBD2; CDR3 protein: CASSQGHLAGGPRDEQFF; CDR3 DNA: TGTGCCAGCAGCCAAGGGCACCTGGCGGGGGGGCCAAGGGATGAGCAGTTCTTC
J gene: TRBJ2-5; V gene: TRBV20-1; clone size: -; D gene: TRBD2; CDR3 protein: CSASAGGGGETQYF; CDR3 DNA: TGCAGTGCTAGTGCCGGGGGGGGCGGAGAGACCCAGTACTTC
J gene: TRBJ1-6; V gene: TRBV12-3/TRBV12-4; clone size: -; D gene: TRBD1; CDR3 protein: CASNLGDRFNSPLHF; CDR3 DNA: TGTGCCAGCAACCTTGGGGACAGATTTAATTCACCCCTCCACTTT
J gene: TRBJ2-3; V gene: TRBV9; clone size: -; D gene: TRBD1; CDR3 protein: CASSGDRGSYF; CDR3 DNA: TGTGCCAGCAGCGGTGACAGGGGGTCGTATTTT
J gene: TRBJ2-5; V gene: TRBV7-9; clone size: few; D gene: -; CDR3 protein: CAGGPFQETQYF; CDR3 DNA: TGTGCCGGGGGACCGTTCCAAGAGACCCAGTACTTC
J gene: TRBJ2-7; V gene: TRBV24-1; clone size: few; D gene: -; CDR3 protein: CATSDFRGGNYEQYF; CDR3 DNA: TGTGCCACCAGTGATTTTAGAGGGGGGAACTACGAGCAGTACTTC
J gene: TRBJ1-1; V gene: TRBV5-1; clone size: -; D gene: TRBD1; CDR3 protein: CASSLYWVGTGNTEAFF; CDR3 DNA: TGCGCCAGCAGCTTGTATTGGGTCGGGACAGGCAACACTGAAGCTTTCTTT
J gene: TRBJ2-2; V gene: TRBV4-3; clone size: few; D gene: -; CDR3 protein: CASSQDPPEGYTGELFF; CDR3 DNA: TGCGCCAGCAGCCAAGACCCTCCCGAGGGATACACCGGGGAGCTGTTTTTT
J gene: TRBJ2-1; V gene: TRBV9; clone size: few; D gene: TRBD2; CDR3 protein: CAAGRGTTGEQFF; CDR3 DNA: TGTGCAGCCGGGCGGGGGACTACGGGAGAGCAGTTCTTC
J gene: TRBJ1-3; V gene: TRBV29-1; clone size: -; D gene: TRBD1; CDR3 protein: CSVEQGAVGNTIYF; CDR3 DNA: TGCAGCGTGGAACAGGGGGCAGTAGGAAACACCATATATTTT
J gene: TRBJ2-7; V gene: TRBV3-1; clone size: few; D gene: TRBD1; CDR3 protein: CASSQGTGNGEQYF; CDR3 DNA: TGTGCCAGCAGCCAAGGGACAGGGAATGGCGAGCAGTACTTC
J gene: TRBJ1-2; V gene: TRBV28; clone size: -; D gene: TRBD1; CDR3 protein: CASSLSPGQGSGYTF; CDR3 DNA: TGTGCCAGCAGCCTTAGTCCGGGACAGGGGTCCGGGTACACCTTC
J gene: TRBJ1-1; V gene: TRBV5-1; clone size: -; D gene: -; CDR3 protein: CASSWTGMDTEAFF; CDR3 DNA: TGCGCCAGCAGCTGGACCGGGATGGACACTGAAGCTTTCTTT
J gene: TRBJ1-3; V gene: TRBV29-1; clone size: -; D gene: -; CDR3 protein: CSVAAIHSGNTIYF; CDR3 DNA: TGCAGCGTTGCGGCCATACACTCTGGAAACACCATATATTTT
J gene: TRBJ2-7; V gene: TRBV20-1; clone size: -; D gene: TRBD1; CDR3 protein: CSAPGTGSYEQYF; CDR3 DNA: TGCAGTGCTCCCGGGACAGGGTCCTACGAGCAGTACTTC
J gene: TRBJ2-5; V gene: TRBV7-9; clone size: -; D gene: TRBD2; CDR3 protein: CASAFPGLGPTQYF; CDR3 DNA: TGTGCCAGCGCTTTCCCGGGACTAGGTCCTACCCAGTACTTC
J gene: TRBJ2-7; V gene: TRBV18; clone size: -; D gene: -; CDR3 protein: CTSSPLEGVEQYF; CDR3 DNA: TGTACCAGCTCACCGCTCGAGGGGGTCGAGCAGTACTTC